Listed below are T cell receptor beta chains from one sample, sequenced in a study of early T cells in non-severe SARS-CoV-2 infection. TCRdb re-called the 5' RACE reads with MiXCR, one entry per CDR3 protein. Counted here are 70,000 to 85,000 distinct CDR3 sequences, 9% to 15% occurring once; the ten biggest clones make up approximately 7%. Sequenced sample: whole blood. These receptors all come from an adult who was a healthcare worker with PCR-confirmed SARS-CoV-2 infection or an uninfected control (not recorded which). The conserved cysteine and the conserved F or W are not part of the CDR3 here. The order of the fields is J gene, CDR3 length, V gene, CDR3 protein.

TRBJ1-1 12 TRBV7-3 ASSPGGPNTEAF
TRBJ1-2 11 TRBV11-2 ASSSGRVNGYT
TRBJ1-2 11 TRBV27 ASRLEGTYDYT
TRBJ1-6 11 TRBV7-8 ASSSGLRSPLH
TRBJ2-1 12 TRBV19 ASGGGHQDNEQF
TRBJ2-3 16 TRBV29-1 SVAPTSGRAIWTDTQY
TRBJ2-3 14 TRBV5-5 ASSFTHRASTDTQY
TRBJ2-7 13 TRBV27 ASSPLGGNPYEQY
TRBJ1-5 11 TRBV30 AWSVLPREPQH
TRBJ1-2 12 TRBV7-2 ASSLRQGYYGYT
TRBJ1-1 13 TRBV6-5 ASKPPGTGFPEAF
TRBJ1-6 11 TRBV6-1 ASSEGPDSPLH
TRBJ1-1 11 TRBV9 ASSRGPNTEAF
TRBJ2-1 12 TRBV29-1 SAFGVSSYNEQF